This T cell receptor (beta chain) was captured in a study of Graves' ophthalmopathy and Graves' hyperthyroidism. General observations from the study: Most expanded clonotypes in thyroid above 0.001 frequency also showed up in blood.

The junction had 13 bases not matched to a gene; V was cut back by 5 bases and J by 5 bases. Per germline, CDR1 ENHRY and CDR2 SYGVKD. The CDR3 is 16 residues long. Remarks on this clonotype: Its specificity is unknown.

RNA transcripts yielded amplified TCR beta CDR3 regions. An initial RT-PCR round employing HTBI primers preceded a second-round multiplex PCR. Each CDR3 protein is one row after TCRdb ran MiXCR on the multiplex PCR reads. The sample lists around 660,000 distinct CDR3 sequences; under 50% were seen once. The chain links TRBV10-3 to TRBJ2-5, with TRBD2 matching over 8 bases. The specimen sequenced was peripheral blood. The sequence was collected from an adult man with Graves' ophthalmopathy. The CDR3 reads CAISYEAGLGTETQYF. The DNA for the CDR3 is TGTGCCATCAGTTACGAGGCGGGACTAGGCACTGAGACCCAGTACTTC.